Sequencing of this T cell receptor beta chain was carried out in a study of T-cell reconstitution after alpha-beta-depleted transplantation in children. In this sample, this clonotype turned up a few times. The antigen is unknown. The CDR3 runs to 13 residues. Germline trimming cut 3 bases from V and 2 bases from J; bases unmatched to any gene: 1. Germline CDR1 SGHKS, CDR2 YYEKEE (reference sequence). Unique molecular identifiers were used to barcode this TCRbeta library. TCRdb fed the PCR reads into MiXCR, producing one record per CDR3 protein. The sample consists of some 350,000 distinct CDR3 sequences, 15% to 20% of them appearing once. Study-wide results and caveats: Some patients owed their high day-60 TCRbeta diversity to surviving recipient T cells and thymic progenitors. One year post-transplant, T-cell counts and diversity were largely derived from T cells produced anew.

This specimen was PBMCs, mostly from graft donor cells, taken 360 days after TCRalphabeta/CD19-depleted stem cell transplant. The chain carries TRBV5-5 and TRBJ1-2; 7 positions agree with TRBD1. This receptor was taken from a male patient between 2 and 9 years old who had a stem cell transplant for acute lymphoblastic leukemia, so the T cells may come from the graft donor. CDR3: CASSWGQNYGYTF. The CDR3 DNA sequence: TGTGCCAGCAGCTGGGGACAGAACTATGGCTACACCTTC.